These T cell receptor beta chains were read from a single sample in a study of blood T cell repertoires in COVID-19. Generated by immunoSEQ multiplex PCR, the TCRdb table keeps only in-frame clones and is missing some. This sample carries 50,000 to 70,000 clones, 78% of them seen once, and the ten largest clones take roughly 5.3%. Input material: peripheral blood. These receptors were collected from a human donor in a cohort sampled during active COVID-19. CDR3s include the opening cysteine and the closing phenylalanine or tryptophan. The order of the fields is clone size, D gene, J gene, V gene, CDR3 protein, CDR3 DNA. A D gene is named only where the DNA matches it firmly. Clone size is not always given. Where it is, it says once, few, many or a class for expanded clones.

- | - | TRBJ2-6 | TRBV5-6 | CASSGGLVGLSGANVLTF | TGTGCCAGCAGCGGTGGTTTGGTCGGACTCTCTGGGGCCAACGTCCTGACTTTC
- | - | TRBJ1-2 | TRBV29-1 | CSVERQETINYGYTF | TGCAGCGTCGAGCGACAGGAGACGATTAACTATGGCTACACCTTC
once | - | TRBJ1-5 | TRBV27 | CASSFGGAHNQPQHF | TGTGCCAGCAGTTTCGGGGGGGCGCACAATCAGCCCCAGCATTTT
- | - | TRBJ2-7 | TRBV5-4 | CASSSRTNPRAYEQYF | TGTGCCAGCAGCTCCAGGACTAACCCCAGAGCCTACGAGCAGTACTTC
- | TRBD2 | TRBJ2-1 | TRBV11-3 | CASSSYRRTSGGAYNEQFF | TGTGCCAGCAGCTCCTACCGGAGGACTAGCGGGGGGGCGTACAATGAGCAGTTCTTC
- | TRBD2 | TRBJ2-1 | TRBV7-2 | CASRPRLAGGSYNEQFF | TGTGCCAGCAGACCTCGACTAGCGGGGGGCTCCTACAATGAGCAGTTCTTC
- | - | TRBJ2-6 | TRBV19 | CASSNSLVSGANVLTF | TGTGCCAGTAGTAATTCTCTCGTCTCTGGGGCCAACGTCCTGACTTTC
- | - | TRBJ2-5 | TRBV18 | CASSPPIRGEETQYF | TGTGCCAGCTCACCACCCATCCGGGGAGAAGAGACCCAGTACTTC
- | - | TRBJ2-5 | TRBV7-2 | CASSLARGLETQYF | TGTGCCAGCAGCTTAGCGCGGGGCCTGGAGACCCAGTACTTC
- | TRBD1 | TRBJ1-5 | TRBV19 | CASKVGRTGQNQPQHF | TGTGCCTCAAAGGTGGGGAGGACAGGTCAAAATCAGCCCCAGCATTTT
once | TRBD2 | TRBJ2-5 | TRBV3-1/TRBV3-2 | CASSQGVLAGRETQYF | TGTGCCAGCAGCCAAGGGGTACTAGCGGGGAGGGAGACCCAGTACTTC
- | TRBD1 | TRBJ1-6 | TRBV5-6 | CASSLETGVTISPLHF | TGTGCCAGCAGCTTGGAGACAGGGGTGACAATCTCACCCCTCCACTTT
once | - | TRBJ2-7 | TRBV2 | CASRPGLGQMAYEQYF | TGTGCCAGCAGACCGGGGCTAGGACAGATGGCCTACGAGCAGTACTTC
- | - | TRBJ2-5 | TRBV5-6 | CASSPREETQYF | TGTGCCAGCAGCCCTCGGGAAGAGACCCAGTACTTC
- | - | TRBJ2-3 | TRBV6-5 | CASSYSGRGYTDTQYF | TGTGCCAGCAGTTACTCAGGCAGGGGATACACAGATACGCAGTATTTT
- | TRBD1 | TRBJ2-7 | TRBV27 | CASSSRQGSDEQYF | TGTGCCAGCAGTTCCAGACAGGGGAGTGACGAGCAGTACTTC
few | - | TRBJ2-7 | TRBV7-9 | CASSPARVLGSSSYEQYF | TGTGCCAGCAGTCCGGCGAGGGTTTTAGGGTCGTCGTCCTACGAGCAGTACTTC
- | TRBD1 | TRBJ1-2 | TRBV10-3 | CAISDFGTGVSGYGYTF | TGTGCCATCAGTGATTTCGGGACAGGGGTAAGTGGTTATGGCTACACCTTC
- | TRBD1 | TRBJ1-1 | TRBV18 | CASSPRTGFGTEAFF | TGTGCCAGCTCACCCCGGACAGGGTTCGGCACTGAAGCTTTCTTT
- | - | TRBJ2-2 | TRBV6-5 | CASSPRQINTGELFF | TGTGCCAGCAGTCCACGACAGATAAACACCGGGGAGCTGTTTTTT
- | TRBD2 | TRBJ2-2 | TRBV5-1 | CASSLAAFAGGNTGELFF | TGCGCCAGCAGCTTGGCCGCATTTGCGGGAGGGAACACCGGGGAGCTGTTTTTT
- | TRBD1 | TRBJ1-1 | TRBV7-9 | CASSLPGQGRVTEAFF | TGTGCCAGCAGCCTTCCGGGACAGGGTAGGGTCACTGAAGCTTTCTTT
- | - | TRBJ2-7 | TRBV7-2 | CASSLVVAEQYF | TGTGCCAGCAGCTTAGTGGTAGCCGAGCAGTACTTC
- | - | TRBJ2-2 | TRBV11-3 | CASSAGTRGTGELFF | TGTGCCAGCAGCGCCGGGACAAGAGGCACCGGGGAGCTGTTTTTT
- | - | TRBJ1-3 | TRBV3-1/TRBV3-2 | CASSQNRRTSGNTIYF | TGTGCCAGCAGCCAAAACAGGCGTACCTCTGGAAACACCATATATTTT
- | - | TRBJ1-1 | TRBV18 | CASSPSTLLEAFF | TGTGCCAGCTCACCTTCAACCCTCCTAGAAGCTTTCTTT
- | - | TRBJ2-5 | TRBV7-6 | CASSGEEGRETQYF | TGTGCCTCGTCGGGGGAGGAGGGAAGAGAGACCCAGTACTTC
- | - | TRBJ1-4 | TRBV12-3/TRBV12-4 | CASLNSPGEKLFF | TGTGCCAGTTTAAACAGTCCCGGTGAAAAACTGTTTTTT